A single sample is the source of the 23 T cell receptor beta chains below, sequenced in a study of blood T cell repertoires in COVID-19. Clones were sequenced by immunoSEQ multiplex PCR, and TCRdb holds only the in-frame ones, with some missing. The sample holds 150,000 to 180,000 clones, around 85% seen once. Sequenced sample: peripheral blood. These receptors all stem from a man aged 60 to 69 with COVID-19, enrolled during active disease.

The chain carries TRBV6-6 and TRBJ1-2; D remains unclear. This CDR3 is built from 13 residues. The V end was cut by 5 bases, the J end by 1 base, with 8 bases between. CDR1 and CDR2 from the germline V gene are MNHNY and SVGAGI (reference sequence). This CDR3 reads CASSPEINYGYTF. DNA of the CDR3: TGTGCCAGCAGTCCAGAAATTAACTATGGCTACACCTTC.

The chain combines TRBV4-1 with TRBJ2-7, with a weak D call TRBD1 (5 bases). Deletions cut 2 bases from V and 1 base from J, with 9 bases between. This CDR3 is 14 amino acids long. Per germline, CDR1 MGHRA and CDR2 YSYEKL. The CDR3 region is CASSQTTVSYEQYF. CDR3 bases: TGCGCCAGCAGCCAAACGACAGTATCCTACGAGCAGTACTTC.

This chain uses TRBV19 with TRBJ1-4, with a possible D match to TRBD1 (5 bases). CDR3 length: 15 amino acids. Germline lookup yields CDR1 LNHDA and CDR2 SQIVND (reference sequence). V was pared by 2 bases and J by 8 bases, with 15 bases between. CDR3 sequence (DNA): TGTGCCAGTAGTATACCTCTACAGGCGCGAGAAAAACTGTTTTTT. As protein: CASSIPLQAREKLFF.

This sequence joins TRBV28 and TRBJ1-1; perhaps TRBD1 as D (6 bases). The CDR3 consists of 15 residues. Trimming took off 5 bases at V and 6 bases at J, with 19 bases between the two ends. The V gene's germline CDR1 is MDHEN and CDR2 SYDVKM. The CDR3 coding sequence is TGTGCCAGCAGTCCCCAGGTGGGGGCGCAGGCTGAAGCTTTCTTT. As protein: CASSPQVGAQAEAFF.

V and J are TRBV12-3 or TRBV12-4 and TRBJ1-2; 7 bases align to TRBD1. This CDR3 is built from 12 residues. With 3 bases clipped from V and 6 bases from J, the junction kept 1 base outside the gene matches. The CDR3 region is CASSFGQDGYTF. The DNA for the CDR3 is TGTGCCAGCAGTTTCGGACAGGATGGCTACACCTTC.

The CDR3 DNA reads as TGCGCCAGCAGCCAATATATAGCCAATCAGCCCCAGCATTTT. Its translation: CASSQYIANQPQHF. The J gene is TRBJ1-5, the V gene TRBV4-1; D is ambiguous. CDR1 is MGHRA, CDR2 YSYEKL, per germline. The CDR3 consists of 14 residues. V lost 2 bases, J lost 3 bases, and 8 bases lay in between.

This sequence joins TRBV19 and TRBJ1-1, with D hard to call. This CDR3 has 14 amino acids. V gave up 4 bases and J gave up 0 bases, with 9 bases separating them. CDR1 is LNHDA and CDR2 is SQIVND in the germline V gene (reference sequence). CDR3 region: CASSSRWMNTEAFF. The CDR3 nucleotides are TGTGCCAGTAGTAGCAGGTGGATGAACACTGAAGCTTTCTTT. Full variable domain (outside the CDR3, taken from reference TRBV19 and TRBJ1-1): DGGITQSPKYLFRKEGQNVTLSCEQNLNHDAMYWYRQDPGQGLRLIYYSQIVNDFQKGDIAEGYSVSREKKESFPLTVTSAQKNPTAFYLCASSSRWMNTEAFFGQGTRLTVV.

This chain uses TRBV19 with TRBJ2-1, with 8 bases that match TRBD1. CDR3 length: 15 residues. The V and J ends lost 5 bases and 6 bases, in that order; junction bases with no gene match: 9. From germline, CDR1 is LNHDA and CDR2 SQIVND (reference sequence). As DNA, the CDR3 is TGTGCCAGTAGTCCCTGGACAGGGTCCGGCAATGAGCAGTTCTTC. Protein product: CASSPWTGSGNEQFF.

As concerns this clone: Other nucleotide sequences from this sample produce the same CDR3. CDR3 coding DNA: TGTGCCATCAGCGTGGGACAGGGGGACTATGGCTACACCTTC. Translating it yields CAISVGQGDYGYTF. The chain uses TRBV10-3 and TRBJ1-2; 11 bases map to TRBD1. J gave up 3 bases and V 6 bases, and 3 bases lay outside the gene matches. Germline values: CDR1 ENHRY, CDR2 SYGVKD. The CDR3 contains 14 residues.

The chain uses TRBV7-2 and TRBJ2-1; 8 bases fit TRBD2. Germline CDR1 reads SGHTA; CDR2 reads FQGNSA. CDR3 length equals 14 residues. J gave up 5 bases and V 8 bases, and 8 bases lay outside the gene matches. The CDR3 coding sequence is TGTGCCAGCCGACCGGGACTAGGGAACAATGAGCAGTTCTTC. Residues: CASRPGLGNNEQFF.

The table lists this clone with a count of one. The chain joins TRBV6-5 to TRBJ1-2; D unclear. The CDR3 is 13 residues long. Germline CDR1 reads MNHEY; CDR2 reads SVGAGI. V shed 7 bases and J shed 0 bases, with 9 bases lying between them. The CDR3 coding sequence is TGTGCCAGCACAGCGGGATCTAACTATGGCTACACCTTC. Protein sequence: CASTAGSNYGYTF.

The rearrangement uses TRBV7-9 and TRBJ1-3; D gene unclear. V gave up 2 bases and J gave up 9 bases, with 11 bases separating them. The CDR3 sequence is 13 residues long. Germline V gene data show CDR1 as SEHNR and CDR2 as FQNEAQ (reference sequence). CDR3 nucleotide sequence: TGTGCCAGCAGCTTATCGAGCGCGGGCACCATATATTTT. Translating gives CASSLSSAGTIYF.

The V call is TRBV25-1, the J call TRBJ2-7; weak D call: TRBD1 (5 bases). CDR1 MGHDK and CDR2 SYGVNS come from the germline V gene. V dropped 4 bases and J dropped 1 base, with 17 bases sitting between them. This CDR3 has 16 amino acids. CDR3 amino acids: CASSAPTPRVSYEQYF. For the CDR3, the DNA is TGTGCCAGCAGTGCCCCCACTCCCAGGGTGTCCTACGAGCAGTACTTC.

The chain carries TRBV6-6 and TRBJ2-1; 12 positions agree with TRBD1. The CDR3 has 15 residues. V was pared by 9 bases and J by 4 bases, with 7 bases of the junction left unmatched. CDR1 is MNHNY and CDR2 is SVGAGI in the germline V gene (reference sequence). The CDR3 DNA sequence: TGTGCCAGTAGCGGGACAGGGGGCCGATACAATGAGCAGTTCTTC. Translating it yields CASSGTGGRYNEQFF.

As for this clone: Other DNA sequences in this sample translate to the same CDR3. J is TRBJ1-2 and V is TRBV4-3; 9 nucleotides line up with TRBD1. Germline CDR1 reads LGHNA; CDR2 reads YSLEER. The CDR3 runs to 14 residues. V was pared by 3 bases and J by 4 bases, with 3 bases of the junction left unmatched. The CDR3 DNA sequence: TGCGCCAGCAGCCAGGACAGGGGAATCTATGGCTACACCTTC. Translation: CASSQDRGIYGYTF.

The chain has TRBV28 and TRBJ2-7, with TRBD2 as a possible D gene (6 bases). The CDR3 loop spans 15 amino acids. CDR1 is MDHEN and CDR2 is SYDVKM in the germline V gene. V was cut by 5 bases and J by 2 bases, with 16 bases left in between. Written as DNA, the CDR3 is TGTGCCAGCAGTCAAGACAGCGGCGGGGCCTACGAGCAGTACTTC. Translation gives CASSQDSGGAYEQYF.

The CDR3 reads CASSLAPLETGELFF. For the CDR3, the DNA is TGCGCCAGCAGCTTGGCCCCACTAGAAACCGGGGAGCTGTTTTTT. This rearrangement joins TRBV5-1 to TRBJ2-2; maybe TRBD2 (5 bases). This CDR3 region has 15 residues. Trimming pared 0 bases from V and 5 bases from J, leaving 11 bases between. Germline CDR1 SGHRS, CDR2 YFSETQ.

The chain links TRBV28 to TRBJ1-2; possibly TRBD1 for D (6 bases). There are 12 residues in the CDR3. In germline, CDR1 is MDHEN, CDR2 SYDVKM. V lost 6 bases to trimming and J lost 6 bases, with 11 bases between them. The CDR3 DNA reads TGTGCCAGCAGACAGGGAATTGATGGCTACACCTTC. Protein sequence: CASRQGIDGYTF.

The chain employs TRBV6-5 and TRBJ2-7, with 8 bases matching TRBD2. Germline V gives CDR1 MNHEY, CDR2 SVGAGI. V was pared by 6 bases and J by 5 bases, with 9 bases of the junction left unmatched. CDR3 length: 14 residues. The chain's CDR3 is CASRAGGGSDEQYF. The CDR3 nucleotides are TGTGCCAGCAGGGCCGGGGGGGGTTCGGACGAGCAGTACTTC.

CDR3 amino acids: CASSQGQGFTEAFF. The CDR3 nucleotides read TGTGCCAGCAGCCAAGGGCAGGGGTTCACTGAAGCTTTCTTT. This chain uses TRBV4-2 with TRBJ1-1, with D possibly matching TRBD1 (6 bases). The CDR3 has 14 residues. The germline V and J ends were trimmed by 1 base and 4 bases, with 10 bases remaining between them. Germline V gene sequence: CDR1 LGHNA, CDR2 YNFKEQ.

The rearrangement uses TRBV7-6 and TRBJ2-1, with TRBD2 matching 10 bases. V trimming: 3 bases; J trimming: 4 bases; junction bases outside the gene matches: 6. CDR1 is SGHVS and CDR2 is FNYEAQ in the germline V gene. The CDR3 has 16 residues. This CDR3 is CASSLISGGRYNEQFF. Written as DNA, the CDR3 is TGTGCCAGCAGCTTGATTAGCGGGGGGAGGTACAATGAGCAGTTCTTC. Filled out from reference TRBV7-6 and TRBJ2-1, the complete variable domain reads GAGVSQSPRYKVTKRGQDVALRCDPISGHVSLYWYRQALGQGPEFLTYFNYEAQQDKSGLPNDRFSAERPEGSISTLTIQRTEQRDSAMYRCASSLISGGRYNEQFFGPGTRLTVL.

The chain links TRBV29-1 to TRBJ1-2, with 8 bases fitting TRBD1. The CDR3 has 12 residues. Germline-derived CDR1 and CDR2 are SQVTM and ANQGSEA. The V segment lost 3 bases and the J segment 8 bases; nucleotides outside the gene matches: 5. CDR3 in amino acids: CSVERTGIGYTF. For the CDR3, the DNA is TGCAGCGTTGAGAGGACAGGGATCGGCTACACCTTC.

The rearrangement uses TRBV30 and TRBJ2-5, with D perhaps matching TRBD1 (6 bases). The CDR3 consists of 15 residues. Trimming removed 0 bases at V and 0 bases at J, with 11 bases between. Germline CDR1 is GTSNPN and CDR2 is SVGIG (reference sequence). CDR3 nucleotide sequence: TGTGCCTGGAGTGTTGGGTCAGGGGACCAAGAGACCCAGTACTTC. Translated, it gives CAWSVGSGDQETQYF.